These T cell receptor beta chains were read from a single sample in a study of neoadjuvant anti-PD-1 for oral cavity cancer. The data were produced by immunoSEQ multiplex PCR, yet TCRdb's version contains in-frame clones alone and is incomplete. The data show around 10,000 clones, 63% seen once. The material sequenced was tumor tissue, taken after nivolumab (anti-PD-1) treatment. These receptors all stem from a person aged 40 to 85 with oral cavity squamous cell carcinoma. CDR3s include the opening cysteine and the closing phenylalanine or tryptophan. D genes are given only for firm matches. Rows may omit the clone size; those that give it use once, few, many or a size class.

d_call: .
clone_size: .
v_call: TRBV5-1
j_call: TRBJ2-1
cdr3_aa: CASSGIQGLNNEQFF
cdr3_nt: TGCGCCAGCAGCGGGATTCAGGGACTCAACAATGAGCAGTTCTTC

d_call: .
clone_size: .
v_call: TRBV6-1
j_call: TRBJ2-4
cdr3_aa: CASSVSWGAKNIQYF
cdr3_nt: TGTGCCAGCAGTGTTAGTTGGGGAGCCAAAAACATTCAGTACTTC

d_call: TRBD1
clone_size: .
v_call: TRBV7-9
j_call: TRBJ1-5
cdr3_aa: CASSSDRGAGQPQHF
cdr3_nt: TGTGCCAGCAGCTCAGACAGGGGGGCAGGCCAGCCCCAGCATTTT

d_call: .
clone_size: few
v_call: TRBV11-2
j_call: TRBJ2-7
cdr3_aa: CASSLRGLAYHEQYF
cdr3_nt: TGTGCCAGCAGCTTGCGTGGGCTAGCTTACCACGAGCAGTACTTC

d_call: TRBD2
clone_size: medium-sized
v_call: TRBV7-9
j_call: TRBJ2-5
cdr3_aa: CASTPVAGGETQYF
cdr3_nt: TGTGCCAGCACCCCGGTAGCGGGAGGTGAGACCCAGTACTTC

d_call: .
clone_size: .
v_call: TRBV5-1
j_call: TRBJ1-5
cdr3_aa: CASSVSVSGPQHF
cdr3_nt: TGCGCCAGCAGCGTCTCAGTGTCCGGGCCCCAGCATTTT

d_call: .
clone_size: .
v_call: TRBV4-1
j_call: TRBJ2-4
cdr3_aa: CASSQETRRGHGVRQYF
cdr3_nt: TGCGCCAGCAGCCAAGAGACCCGACGGGGACATGGGGTCCGGCAGTACTTC

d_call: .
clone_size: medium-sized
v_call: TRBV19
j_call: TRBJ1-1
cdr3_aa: CASSIGGRLNTEAFF
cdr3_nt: TGTGCCAGTAGTATTGGAGGACGGTTGAACACTGAAGCTTTCTTT

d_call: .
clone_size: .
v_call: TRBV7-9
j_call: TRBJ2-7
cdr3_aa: CASSHSQTGLSYEQYF
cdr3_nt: TGTGCCAGCAGCCATTCCCAGACAGGTCTCTCCTACGAGCAGTACTTC

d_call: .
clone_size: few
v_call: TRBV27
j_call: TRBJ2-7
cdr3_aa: CASSFSRVPYEQYF
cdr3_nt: TGTGCCAGCAGTTTCTCCCGGGTACCCTACGAGCAGTACTTC

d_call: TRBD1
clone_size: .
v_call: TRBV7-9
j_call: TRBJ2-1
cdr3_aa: CASSSGTGEYNEQFF
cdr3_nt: TGTGCCAGCAGTTCCGGGACAGGGGAATACAATGAGCAGTTCTTC

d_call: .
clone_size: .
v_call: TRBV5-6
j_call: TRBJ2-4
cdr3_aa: CASSLWGAKNIQYF
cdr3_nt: TGTGCCAGCAGCTTGTGGGGGGCCAAAAACATTCAGTACTTC

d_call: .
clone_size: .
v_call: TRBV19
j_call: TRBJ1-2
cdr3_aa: CASSMRGHNYGYTF
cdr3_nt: TGTGCCAGTAGTATGAGGGGACACAACTATGGCTACACCTTC

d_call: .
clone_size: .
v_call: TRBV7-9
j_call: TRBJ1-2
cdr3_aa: CASSNRANYGYTF
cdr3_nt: TGTGCCAGCAGCAACAGGGCTAACTATGGCTACACCTTC

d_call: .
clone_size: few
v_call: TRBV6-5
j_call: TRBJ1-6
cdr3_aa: CASRGGVNNSPLHF
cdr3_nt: TGTGCCAGCAGAGGGGGAGTTAATAATTCACCCCTCCACTTT

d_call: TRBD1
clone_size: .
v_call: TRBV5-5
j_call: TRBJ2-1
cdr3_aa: CASSLTGQGAFNEQFF
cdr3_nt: TGTGCCAGCAGCTTGACTGGCCAGGGGGCATTCAATGAGCAGTTCTTC

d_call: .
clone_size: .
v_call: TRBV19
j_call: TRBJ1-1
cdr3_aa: CASLRGGQGAEAFF
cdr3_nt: TGTGCCAGTCTTCGCGGGGGGCAGGGAGCAGAAGCTTTCTTT

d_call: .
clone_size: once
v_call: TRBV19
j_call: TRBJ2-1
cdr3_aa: CASGQVRTHEQFF
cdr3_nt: TGTGCCAGTGGGCAGGTTCGTACACATGAGCAGTTCTTC

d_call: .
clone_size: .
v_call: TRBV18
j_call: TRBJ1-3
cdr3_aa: CASSPNPGNTIYF
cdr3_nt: TGTGCCAGCTCACCCAACCCAGGAAACACCATATATTTT

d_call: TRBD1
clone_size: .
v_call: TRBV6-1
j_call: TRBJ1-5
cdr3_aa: CASRTGTGDQPQHF
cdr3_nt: TGTGCCAGCAGAACCGGGACAGGGGATCAGCCCCAGCATTTT

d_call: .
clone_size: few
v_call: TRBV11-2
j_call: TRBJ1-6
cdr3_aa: CASSAEAGNSPLHF
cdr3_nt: TGTGCCAGCAGTGCGGAGGCGGGTAATTCACCCCTCCACTTT

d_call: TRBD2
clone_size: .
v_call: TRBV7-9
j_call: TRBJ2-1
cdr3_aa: CASSSPGLAHNEQFF
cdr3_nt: TGTGCCAGCAGTTCTCCGGGACTAGCCCACAATGAGCAGTTCTTC

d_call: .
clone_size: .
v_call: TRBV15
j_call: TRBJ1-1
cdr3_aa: CATSRARSSGGFAEAFF
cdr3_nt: TGTGCCACCAGCAGAGCCCGTTCGAGCGGGGGGTTTGCTGAAGCTTTCTTT

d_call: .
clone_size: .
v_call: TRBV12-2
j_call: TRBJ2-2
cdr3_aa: CASRLVGQRGDLNTGELFF
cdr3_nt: TGTGCAAGTCGCTTAGTGGGGCAGCGGGGGGACTTGAACACCGGGGAGCTGTTTTTT

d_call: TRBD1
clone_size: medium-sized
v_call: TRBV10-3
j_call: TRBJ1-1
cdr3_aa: CAIRQGAVNTEAFF
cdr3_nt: TGTGCCATCAGACAGGGGGCCGTGAACACTGAAGCTTTCTTT

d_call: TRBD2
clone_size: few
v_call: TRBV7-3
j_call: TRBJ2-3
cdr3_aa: CASIHPPSGRRSDTDTQYF
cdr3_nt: TGTGCCAGCATCCACCCCCCCAGCGGGAGAAGGTCTGACACAGATACGCAGTATTTT

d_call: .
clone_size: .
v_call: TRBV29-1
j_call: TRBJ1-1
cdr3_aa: CSVVRTEAFF
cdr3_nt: TGCAGCGTTGTAAGGACTGAAGCTTTCTTT

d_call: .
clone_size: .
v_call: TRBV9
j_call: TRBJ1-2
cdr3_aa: CASSVVVGRGNYGYTF
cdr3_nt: TGTGCCAGCAGCGTAGTGGTGGGCAGGGGTAACTATGGCTACACCTTC

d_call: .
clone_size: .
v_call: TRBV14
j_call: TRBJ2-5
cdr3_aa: CASSQGARRETQYF
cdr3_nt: TGTGCCAGCAGCCAAGGGGCGAGGCGAGAGACCCAGTACTTC

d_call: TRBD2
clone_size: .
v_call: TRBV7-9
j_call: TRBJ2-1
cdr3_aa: CASSLKIAGGTDEQFF
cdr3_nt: TGTGCCAGCAGCTTAAAAATAGCGGGAGGGACCGATGAGCAGTTCTTC

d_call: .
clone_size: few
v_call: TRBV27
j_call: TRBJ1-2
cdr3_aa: CASSDPGEYGYTF
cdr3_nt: TGTGCCAGCAGTGATCCAGGGGAGTATGGCTACACCTTC

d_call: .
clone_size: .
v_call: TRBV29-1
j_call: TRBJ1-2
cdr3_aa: CSVTEGYTF
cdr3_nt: TGCAGCGTGACTGAGGGCTACACCTTC

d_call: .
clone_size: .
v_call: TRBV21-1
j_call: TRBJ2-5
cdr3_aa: CASSPRSYPQETQYF
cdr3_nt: TGTGCCAGCAGCCCTCGGTCCTACCCCCAAGAGACCCAGTACTTC

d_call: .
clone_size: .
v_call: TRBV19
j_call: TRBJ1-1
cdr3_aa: CASSTFQGQWNTEAFF
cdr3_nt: TGTGCCAGTAGTACTTTCCAGGGGCAATGGAACACTGAAGCTTTCTTT

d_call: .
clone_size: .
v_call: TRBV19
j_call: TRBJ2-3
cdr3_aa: CASSMRELDTQYF
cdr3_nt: TGTGCCAGTAGTATGAGGGAATTGGATACGCAGTATTTT

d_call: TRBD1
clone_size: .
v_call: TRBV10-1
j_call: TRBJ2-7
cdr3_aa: CASRQGSEQYF
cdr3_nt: TGCGCCAGCAGACAGGGGAGCGAGCAGTACTTC

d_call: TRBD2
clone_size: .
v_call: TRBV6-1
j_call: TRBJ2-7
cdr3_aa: CASSVASGMGRDEQYF
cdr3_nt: TGTGCCAGCAGTGTGGCTAGCGGGATGGGGAGGGACGAGCAGTACTTC

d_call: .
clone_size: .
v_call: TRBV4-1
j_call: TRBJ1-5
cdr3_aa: CASSQVLGARQPQHF
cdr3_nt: TGCGCCAGCAGCCAAGTTCTGGGGGCCAGGCAGCCCCAGCATTTT

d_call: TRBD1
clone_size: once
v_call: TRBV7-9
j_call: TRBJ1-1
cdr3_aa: CASSSMGQRRSTEAFF
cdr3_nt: TGTGCCAGCAGCTCTATGGGACAGAGACGGAGCACTGAAGCTTTCTTT

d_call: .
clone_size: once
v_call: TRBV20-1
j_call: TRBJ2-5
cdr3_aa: CSALSYGTQYF
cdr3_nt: TGCAGTGCCCTCTCCTACGGGACCCAGTACTTC

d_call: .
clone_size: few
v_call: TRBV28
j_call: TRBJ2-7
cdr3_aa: CASSLPRSEQYF
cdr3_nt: TGTGCCAGCAGTTTACCCAGGAGTGAGCAGTACTTC

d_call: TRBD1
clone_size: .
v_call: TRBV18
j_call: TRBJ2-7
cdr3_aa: CASSPGTGQEQYF
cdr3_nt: TGTGCCAGCTCACCCGGGACAGGTCAAGAGCAGTACTTC